What follows is one TCR beta chain and its context. These data come from a study of technical replicates of blood from several donors. CDR1 MGHRA and CDR2 YSYEKL come from the germline V gene. The CDR3 has 15 amino acids. V dropped 5 bases and J dropped 0; count of bases not matched to a gene: 7. TCRdb keeps only in-frame clones here, not all; method: immunoSEQ multiplex PCR. The sample consists of about 75,000 clones, 95% to 98% of them appearing once. The sequence derives from a human donor in good health. The chain uses TRBV4-1 and TRBJ2-7; TRBD1 aligns across 7 bases. The sequenced material came from T cells isolated from PBMCs. CDR3 sequence: CASSALQGPSYEQYF. The DNA of the CDR3 is TGCGCCAGCAGCGCCTTACAGGGGCCCTCCTACGAGCAGTACTTC.